This T cell receptor (beta chain) derives from a study of OX40 agonist ivuxolimab in advanced cancers. The study's findings and limits: Dose levels from 0.1 to 3.0 mg/kg saw CD4+ and CD8+ blood T cells expand clonally by week 6. Averaging showed that CD8+ T cells had more expanded clones than CD4+ did. Partial responders dosed at 0.1-3.0 mg/kg displayed clonal expansion ranking among the lowest.

This clone was seen only once. Its antigen is still unknown. The V gene end was trimmed by 2 bases and the J gene end by 10 bases; junction bases not matched to a gene: 4. CDR3 size: 14 residues. Germline V lookup: CDR1 MDHEN, CDR2 SYDVKM. Measured with immunoSEQ multiplex PCR; TCRdb has only the in-frame clones, and not every one. The data contain about 47,000 clones, 70% to 90% of them singletons. Autoimmune disease history or systemic immunosuppression disqualified patients. Sequences were derived from CD4+ or CD8+ T cells sorted from blood, sampled in a trial of the OX40 agonist ivuxolimab. The rearrangement links TRBV28 to TRBJ1-6; 8 bases match TRBD1. This receptor was obtained from an adult with an advanced solid tumor such as melanoma, head and neck, liver or kidney cancer. CDR3 sequence reads: CASSLTGGWSPLHF. In DNA form, the CDR3 reads TGTGCCAGCAGTTTAACAGGGGGTTGGTCACCCCTCCACTTT.